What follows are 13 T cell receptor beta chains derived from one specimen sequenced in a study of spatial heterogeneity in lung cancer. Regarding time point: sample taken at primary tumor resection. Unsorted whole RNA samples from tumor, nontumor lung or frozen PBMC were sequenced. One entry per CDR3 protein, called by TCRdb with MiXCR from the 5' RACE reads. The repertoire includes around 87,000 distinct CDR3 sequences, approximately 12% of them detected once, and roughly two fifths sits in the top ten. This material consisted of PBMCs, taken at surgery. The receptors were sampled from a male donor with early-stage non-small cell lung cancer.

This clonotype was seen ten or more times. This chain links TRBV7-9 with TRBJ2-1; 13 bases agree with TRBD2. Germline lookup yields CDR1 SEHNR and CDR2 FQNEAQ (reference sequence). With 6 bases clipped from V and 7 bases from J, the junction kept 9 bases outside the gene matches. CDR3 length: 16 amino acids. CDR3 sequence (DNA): TGTGCCAGCAGGTCACTAGCGGGAGGGCCTAAGAATGAGCAGTTCTTC. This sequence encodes CASRSLAGGPKNEQFF.

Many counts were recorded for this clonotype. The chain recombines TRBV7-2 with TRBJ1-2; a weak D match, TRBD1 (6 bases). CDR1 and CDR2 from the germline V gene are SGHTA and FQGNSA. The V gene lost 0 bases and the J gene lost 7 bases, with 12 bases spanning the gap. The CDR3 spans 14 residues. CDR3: CASSLAGTPSGYTF. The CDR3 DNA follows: TGTGCCAGCAGCTTAGCGGGGACACCTAGTGGCTACACCTTC.

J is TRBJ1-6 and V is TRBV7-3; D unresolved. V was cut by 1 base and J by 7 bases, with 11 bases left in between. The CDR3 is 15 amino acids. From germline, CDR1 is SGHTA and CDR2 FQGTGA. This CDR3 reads CASSLNQIGNSPLHF. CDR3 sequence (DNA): TGTGCCAGCAGCTTAAATCAGATCGGCAATTCACCCCTCCACTTT.

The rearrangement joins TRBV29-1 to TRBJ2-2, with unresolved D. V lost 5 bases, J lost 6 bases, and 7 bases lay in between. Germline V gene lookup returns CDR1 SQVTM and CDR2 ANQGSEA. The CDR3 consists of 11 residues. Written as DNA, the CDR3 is TGCAGCGTTCGAGAGGCCGGGGAGCTGTTTTTT. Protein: CSVREAGELFF.

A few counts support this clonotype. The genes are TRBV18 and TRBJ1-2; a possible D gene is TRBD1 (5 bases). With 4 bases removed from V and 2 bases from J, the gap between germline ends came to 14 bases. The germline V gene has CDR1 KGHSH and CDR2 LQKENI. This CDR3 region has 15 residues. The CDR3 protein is CASSQTRDGNYGYTF. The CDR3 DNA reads TGTGCCAGCTCACAAACCCGGGACGGGAACTATGGCTACACCTTC.

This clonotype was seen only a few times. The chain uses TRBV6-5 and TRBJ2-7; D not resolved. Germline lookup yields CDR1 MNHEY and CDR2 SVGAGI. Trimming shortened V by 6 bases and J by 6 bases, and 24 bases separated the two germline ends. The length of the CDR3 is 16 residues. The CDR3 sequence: CASSYWARSRSVEQYF. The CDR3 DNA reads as TGTGCCAGCAGCTATTGGGCAAGGTCACGCTCAGTCGAGCAGTACTTC.

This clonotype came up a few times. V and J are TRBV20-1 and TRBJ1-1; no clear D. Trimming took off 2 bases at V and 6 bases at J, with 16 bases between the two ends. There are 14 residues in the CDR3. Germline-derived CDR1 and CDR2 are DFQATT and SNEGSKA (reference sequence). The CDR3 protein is CSARSLDGNPEAFF. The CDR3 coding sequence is TGCAGTGCTAGATCTCTAGACGGCAATCCTGAAGCTTTCTTT.

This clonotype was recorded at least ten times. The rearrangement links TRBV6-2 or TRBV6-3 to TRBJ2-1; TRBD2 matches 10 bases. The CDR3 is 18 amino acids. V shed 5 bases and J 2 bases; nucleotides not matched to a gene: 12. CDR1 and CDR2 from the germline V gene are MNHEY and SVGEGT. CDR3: CASSHPNLAGVTYNEQFF. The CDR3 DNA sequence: TGTGCCAGCAGTCATCCCAATCTAGCGGGAGTTACCTACAATGAGCAGTTCTTC.

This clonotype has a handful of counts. Here the CDR3 reads CASSYGQLNEKLFF. In DNA, the CDR3 is TGTGCCAGCAGTTACGGACAGCTGAATGAAAAACTGTTTTTT. This sequence joins TRBV6-5 and TRBJ1-4, with D possibly TRBD1 on 6 matching bases. Between the trimmed V and J ends, which lost 2 bases and 5 bases, there was a span of 9 bases. Germline V gene lookup returns CDR1 MNHEY and CDR2 SVGAGI. The CDR3 has 14 residues.

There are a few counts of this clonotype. In nucleotides, the CDR3 is TGTGCCAGCAGCCAAGTGGGACAGAGCTCTGGAAACACCATATATTTT. Its protein product is CASSQVGQSSGNTIYF. The chain links TRBV4-2 to TRBJ1-3; the match to TRBD1 covers 7 bases. With 1 base clipped from V and 0 bases from J, the junction kept 3 bases outside the gene matches. The length of the CDR3 is 16 residues. Germline CDR1 and CDR2: LGHNA and YNFKEQ.

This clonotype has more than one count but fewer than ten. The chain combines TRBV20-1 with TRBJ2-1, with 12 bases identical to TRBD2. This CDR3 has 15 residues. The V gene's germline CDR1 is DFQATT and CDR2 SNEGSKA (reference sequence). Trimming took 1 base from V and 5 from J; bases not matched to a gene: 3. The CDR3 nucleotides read TGCAGTGCTAGAGGACTAGCGGGAGTAGACAATGAGCAGTTCTTC. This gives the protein CSARGLAGVDNEQFF.

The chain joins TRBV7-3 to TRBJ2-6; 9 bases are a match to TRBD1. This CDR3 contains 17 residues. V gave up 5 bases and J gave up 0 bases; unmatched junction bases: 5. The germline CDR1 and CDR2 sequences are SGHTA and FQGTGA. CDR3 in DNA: TGTGCCAGCAGCAAACAGGGGGCGGCCTCTGGGGCCAACGTCCTGACTTTC. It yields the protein CASSKQGAASGANVLTF.

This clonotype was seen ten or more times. CDR3: CASNQMGGTSSYNEQFF. The DNA of the CDR3 is TGTGCCAGCAACCAAATGGGGGGCACAAGCTCCTACAATGAGCAGTTCTTC. The chain carries TRBV6-5 and TRBJ2-1; D may match TRBD1 or TRBD2 (6 bases each). Germline CDR1 and CDR2: MNHEY and SVGAGI. The CDR3 runs 17 residues. V was clipped by 7 bases and J by 0 bases, with 19 bases between them.